The 3 T cell receptor beta chains reported below all come from one sample, sequenced in a study of shared clonotypes between healthy human individuals. This table comes from immunoSEQ multiplex PCR, and its TCRdb copy is limited to in-frame clones, with some not included. The table records around 990,000 clones, approximately 75% of them present only once. Sequenced: memory CD4+ T cells from PBMCs. Subset given: CD45RA-negative fraction. These receptors all come from a young man in good health. Some clones in this sample may be carry-over from other donors' samples.

This chain links TRBV7-3 with TRBJ2-7; 7 nucleotides agree with TRBD2. Per germline, CDR1 SGHTA and CDR2 FQGTGA. Trimming took 1 base from V and 6 from J; bases not matched to a gene: 9. The CDR3 is made up of 15 amino acids. The CDR3 bases are TGTGCCAGCAGCTTAATCGGGACTACCTATGGCGAGCAGTACTTC. Residues: CASSLIGTTYGEQYF.

This clone was recorded only once. J is TRBJ1-1 and V is TRBV18; D unclear. V lost 1 base, J lost 4 bases, and 16 bases lay in between. This CDR3 has 16 residues. Germline V lookup: CDR1 KGHSH, CDR2 LQKENI. CDR3 residues: CASSPRVMEGGTEAFF. CDR3 nucleotide sequence: TGTGCCAGCTCACCACGGGTAATGGAGGGAGGCACTGAAGCTTTCTTT.

The V gene is TRBV27, the J gene TRBJ1-3, with 8 positions matching TRBD1. V lost 9 bases and J lost 4; bases outside the gene matches: 8. Germline CDR1 is MNHEY and CDR2 is SMNVEV (reference sequence). The CDR3 length is 14 residues. The CDR3 DNA follows: TGTGCCAGTAGAACTACAGGGGGGGGAAACACCATATATTTT. Translated, it gives CASRTTGGGNTIYF.